The 27 T cell receptor beta chains reported below all come from one sample, sequenced in a study of blood T cell repertoires in COVID-19. Generated by immunoSEQ multiplex PCR, the TCRdb table keeps only in-frame clones and is missing some. The sample has about 180,000 clones; about 84% are singletons. The sample was PBMCs or T cells enriched from blood (not recorded which). Receptor source: a woman in her thirties who had recovered from COVID-19.

The chain has TRBV9 and TRBJ2-1; 10 bases map to TRBD2. The CDR3 is 15 amino acids. Germline-derived CDR1 and CDR2 are SGDLS and YYNGEE. The junction had 4 bases not matched to a gene; V was cut back by 6 bases and J by 1 base. The CDR3 sequence is CASTLAGESYNEQFF. CDR3 DNA: TGTGCCAGCACCCTAGCGGGAGAATCCTACAATGAGCAGTTCTTC.

The rearrangement uses TRBV10-3 and TRBJ2-7; D may be TRBD2 (6 bases). There are 16 residues in the CDR3. Trimming removed 10 bases from V and 2 bases from J, with 24 bases in between. The germline V gene encodes CDR1 ENHRY and CDR2 SYGVKD. The DNA of the CDR3 is TGTGCCAGCGAGGGGACCGCGGGACTGAACCCCTACGAGCAGTACTTC. Translated, it gives CASEGTAGLNPYEQYF.

The chain recombines TRBV6-6 with TRBJ1-5; 10 nucleotides align to TRBD1. With 5 bases clipped from V and 4 bases from J, the junction kept 14 bases outside the gene matches. CDR3 length: 18 residues. Germline CDR1 MNHNY, CDR2 SVGAGI (reference sequence). The CDR3 sequence: CASSPEGTGARRNQPQHF. DNA of the CDR3: TGTGCCAGCAGTCCAGAAGGGACAGGGGCCCGCCGTAATCAGCCCCAGCATTTT.

This clone was counted a single time. The chain has TRBV23-1 and TRBJ1-1; D is possibly TRBD1 (6 bases). TRBV23-1 is assigned to the ORF class and has an uncertain function. V lost 1 base and J lost 4, with 31 bases in between. The CDR3 is made up of 21 amino acids. The CDR3 region is CASSQCQDDGRGVLLSTEAFF. Here the CDR3 DNA reads TGCGCCAGCAGTCAATGCCAGGACGATGGCAGGGGCGTCCTCTTGAGCACTGAAGCTTTCTTT.

This rearrangement joins TRBV2 to TRBJ1-6; tentatively, D is TRBD1 (6 bases). The CDR3 length is 14 residues. Germline CDR1 and CDR2: SNHLY and FYNNEI. Trimming took off 6 bases at V and 5 bases at J, with 11 bases between the two ends. CDR3 sequence (DNA): TGTGCCAGCAGGACGGACAGAGATAATTCACCCCTCCACTTT. Residues: CASRTDRDNSPLHF.

Points on this clone: The same CDR3 is also encoded by other DNA sequences in this sample. The rearrangement links TRBV19 to TRBJ1-5, with 7 bases fitting TRBD1. The germline gives CDR1 LNHDA, CDR2 SQIVND (reference sequence). The CDR3 is 15 amino acids. J was trimmed by 2 bases and V by 5 bases; bases with no gene match: 6. The CDR3 nucleotides are TGTGCCAGTAGTCTTCGACAGGGTGGCAATCAGCCCCAGCATTTT. It translates to CASSLRQGGNQPQHF.

V usage is TRBV6-4 and J usage is TRBJ1-6; the D is unclear. This CDR3 spans 13 amino acids. V dropped 7 bases and J dropped 9 bases, with 13 bases sitting between them. Germline CDR1 reads MRHNA; CDR2 reads SNTAGT. CDR3 region: CASTPAAGSPLHF. CDR3 DNA: TGTGCCAGCACCCCAGCAGCAGGTTCACCCCTCCACTTT.

This clone was seen a single time. This chain links TRBV15 with TRBJ2-7; 15 bases are shared with TRBD2. The CDR3 sequence is 18 residues long. Per germline, CDR1 LNHNV and CDR2 YYDKDF (reference sequence). V was clipped by 2 bases and J by 0 bases; unmatched bases: 5. The CDR3, as DNA: TGTGCCACCAGCAGATGGGGGGGACTAGCGGGAGGCTCCTACGAGCAGTACTTC. It encodes CATSRWGGLAGGSYEQYF. The entire variable domain, with the rest obtained from reference TRBV15 and TRBJ2-7, is as follows: DAMVIQNPRYQVTQFGKPVTLSCSQTLNHNVMYWYQQKSSQAPKLLFHYYDKDFNNEADTPDNFQSRRPNTSFCFLDIRSPGLGDTAMYLCATSRWGGLAGGSYEQYFGPGTRLTVT.

This clone was seen just once. J is TRBJ1-2 and V is TRBV6-6, with 9 bases fitting TRBD1. Germline-derived CDR1 and CDR2 are MNHNY and SVGAGI (reference sequence). Germline trimming cut 5 bases from V and 4 bases from J; bases unmatched to any gene: 14. The CDR3 spans 17 residues. This CDR3 is CASSLAAGQGRGYGYTF. The DNA of the CDR3 is TGTGCCAGCAGTCTGGCCGCGGGACAGGGCAGGGGCTATGGCTACACCTTC.

The V call is TRBV28, the J call TRBJ2-7; 11 bases align to TRBD2. The CDR3 runs 16 residues. Germline V lookup: CDR1 MDHEN, CDR2 SYDVKM. V was pared by 3 bases and J by 1 base, with 5 bases of the junction left unmatched. This chain's CDR3 is CASSFGGTSGSYEQYF. CDR3 sequence (DNA): TGTGCCAGCAGTTTTGGAGGGACTAGCGGATCCTACGAGCAGTACTTC.

The chain combines TRBV5-4 with TRBJ2-7; 9 nucleotides line up with TRBD2. With V trimmed by 3 bases and J by 0 bases, 4 bases remained unmatched. In germline, CDR1 is SGHNT, CDR2 YYREEE (reference sequence). The CDR3 is 15 residues long. This chain's CDR3 is CASSSSGERSYEQYF. The DNA for the CDR3 is TGTGCCAGCAGCTCTAGCGGGGAACGCTCCTACGAGCAGTACTTC. Using reference TRBV5-4 and TRBJ2-7 for the parts outside the CDR3, the full variable domain is ETGVTQSPTHLIKTRGQQVTLRCSSQSGHNTVSWYQQALGQGPQFIFQYYREEENGRGNFPPRFSGLQFPNYSSELNVNALELDDSALYLCASSSSGERSYEQYFGPGTRLTVT.

The J gene is TRBJ2-7, the V gene TRBV4-1, with 7 bases identical to TRBD2. The CDR3 runs to 14 residues. CDR1 and CDR2 from the germline V gene are MGHRA and YSYEKL. V lost 5 bases and J lost 2; bases outside the gene matches: 6. CDR3 DNA: TGCGCCAGCAGCTCTGGACTAGATCCCTACGAGCAGTACTTC. This translates into CASSSGLDPYEQYF.

This sequence joins TRBV2 and TRBJ2-3; D not resolved. V lost 2 bases, J lost 3 bases, and 9 bases lay in between. The germline CDR1 and CDR2 sequences are SNHLY and FYNNEI. The CDR3 is made up of 14 amino acids. CDR3 coding DNA: TGTGCCAGCAGTGAATTTACCGGGACAGATACGCAGTATTTT. Amino acid sequence: CASSEFTGTDTQYF.

This clone was picked up one time. This chain uses TRBV27 with TRBJ1-5; tentative D call: TRBD1 (6 bases). Trimming removed 5 bases at V and 7 bases at J, with 15 bases between. Germline CDR1 is MNHEY and CDR2 is SMNVEV (reference sequence). The CDR3 sequence is 14 residues long. Written as DNA, the CDR3 is TGTGCCAGCAGTGGACAGAGCTTGGGACAGCCCCAGCATTTT. Translation: CASSGQSLGQPQHF.

This clone was observed a few times. This rearrangement joins TRBV3-1 (or the pseudogene TRBV3-2) to TRBJ2-7; 8 nucleotides align to TRBD1. This CDR3 has 13 amino acids. Per the germline V gene, CDR1 is LGHDT and CDR2 is YNNKEL (reference sequence). V was pared by 5 bases and J by 6 bases, with 6 bases of the junction left unmatched. The CDR3 DNA reads as TGTGCCAGCAGCTCGGGACAGGTACGCGAGCAGTACTTC. Its protein product is CASSSGQVREQYF.

This chain connects TRBV28 to TRBJ2-2; 8 bases are a match to TRBD1. Losses at the gene ends were 6 bases for V and 11 bases for J; bases not matched to a gene: 11. The CDR3 is 14 amino acids. Germline assignment: CDR1 MDHEN and CDR2 SYDVKM. Here the CDR3 reads CASSSLDRVEELFF. The CDR3 region has the DNA TGTGCCAGCAGCTCATTGGACAGGGTCGAAGAGCTGTTTTTT.

This clone was seen a handful of times. V and J are TRBV5-1 and TRBJ1-4; the D is unclear. Germline lookup yields CDR1 SGHRS and CDR2 YFSETQ. Trimming pared 0 bases from V and 7 bases from J, leaving 13 bases between. The CDR3 has 15 residues. This CDR3 is CASSLAGGILEKLFF. Written as DNA, the CDR3 is TGCGCCAGCAGCTTGGCCGGAGGCATACTTGAAAAACTGTTTTTT. Looking up the rest from reference TRBV5-1 and TRBJ1-4 gives the full variable domain: KAGVTQTPRYLIKTRGQQVTLSCSPISGHRSVSWYQQTPGQGLQFLFEYFSETQRNKGNFPGRFSGRQFSNSRSEMNVSTLELGDSALYLCASSLAGGILEKLFFGSGTQLSVL.

V usage is TRBV19 and J usage is TRBJ1-1; 7 bases align to TRBD1. CDR1 and CDR2 (germline): LNHDA, SQIVND (reference sequence). The CDR3 is 14 residues long. V lost 7 bases, J lost 3 bases, and 8 bases stayed unmatched. The chain's CDR3 is CASTKGAGDTEAFF. CDR3 bases: TGTGCCAGTACGAAGGGGGCTGGGGACACTGAAGCTTTCTTT.

V gene TRBV9 combines with J gene TRBJ1-1; tentatively, D is TRBD1 (6 bases). There are 16 residues in the CDR3. Germline CDR1 SGDLS, CDR2 YYNGEE. V lost 0 bases and J 5 bases, leaving 17 bases between the germline ends. The chain's CDR3 is CASSVVGMGGRTEAFF. CDR3 DNA sequence: TGTGCCAGCAGCGTAGTGGGAATGGGGGGGCGGACTGAAGCTTTCTTT. Complete variable domain (other parts from reference TRBV9 and TRBJ1-1): DSGVTQTPKHLITATGQRVTLRCSPRSGDLSVYWYQQSLDQGLQFLIQYYNGEERAKGNILERFSAQQFPDLHSELNLSSLELGDSALYFCASSVVGMGGRTEAFFGQGTRLTVV.

V and J are TRBV24-1 and TRBJ1-2, with 8 bases that match TRBD1. The J segment lost 1 base and the V segment lost 7 bases, leaving 4 bases of the junction unmatched. Germline V CDR1 and CDR2: KGHDR, SFDVKD. This CDR3 is built from 14 residues. CDR3 bases: TGTGCCACCAGCGGGGACAGGCGTAACTATGGCTACACCTTC. Protein: CATSGDRRNYGYTF.

This clone was seen a few times. One end of the junction fails to match germline, which may point to a read error. The chain recombines TRBV7-3 with TRBJ1-2; 7 bases agree with TRBD1. The germline gives CDR1 SGHTA, CDR2 FQGTGA. This CDR3 contains 15 residues. CDR3: CASSLTGAWGDGYTF. For the CDR3, the DNA is TGTGCCAGCAGCCTAACAGGGGCCTGGGGGGATGGCTACACCTTC. The entire variable domain, with the rest obtained from reference TRBV7-3 and TRBJ1-2, is as follows: GAGVSQTPSNKVTEKGKYVELRCDPISGHTALYWYRQSLGQGPEFLIYFQGTGAADDSGLPNDRFFAVRPEGSVSTLKIQRTERGDSAVYLCASSLTGAWGDGYTFGSGTRLTVV.

The rearrangement joins TRBV28 to TRBJ2-7; TRBD1 agrees at 11 bases. CDR3 size: 15 residues. In germline, CDR1 is MDHEN, CDR2 SYDVKM. Unmatched junction bases numbered 6, after V lost 4 bases and J lost 4 bases. CDR3 protein: CASSSPGTGGYEQYF. CDR3 DNA: TGTGCCAGCAGTTCGCCCGGGACAGGGGGGTACGAGCAGTACTTC.

The chain combines TRBV6-5 with TRBJ2-7; TRBD1 matches at 9 bases. This CDR3 has 15 residues. Trimming removed 0 bases from V and 4 bases from J; junction bases left unmatched: 4. Germline CDR1 is MNHEY and CDR2 is SVGAGI. CDR3 nucleotide sequence: TGTGCCAGCAGTTACTCGGGACAGGGTGGGTACGAGCAGTACTTC. This gives the protein CASSYSGQGGYEQYF.

The J gene is TRBJ2-7, the V gene TRBV2, with D possibly TRBD2 on 6 matching bases. The germline CDR1 and CDR2 sequences are SNHLY and FYNNEI. V was clipped by 3 bases and J by 7 bases, with 13 bases between them. This CDR3 spans 13 amino acids. The CDR3 reads CASSEGGGVEQYF. Here the CDR3 DNA reads TGTGCCAGCAGTGAGGGCGGAGGGGTTGAGCAGTACTTC.

The rearrangement links TRBV28 to TRBJ2-7; 7 positions match TRBD1. CDR1 MDHEN and CDR2 SYDVKM come from the germline V gene. V lost 1 base, J lost 1 base, and 4 bases stayed unmatched. The CDR3 extends over 15 amino acids. CDR3 DNA sequence: TGTGCCAGCAGTTTATCCGCCAGGGGGTCCTACGAGCAGTACTTC. This translates into CASSLSARGSYEQYF.

The chain employs TRBV7-8 and TRBJ1-1, with TRBD1 matching over 9 bases. Germline assignment: CDR1 SGHVS and CDR2 FQNEAQ. This CDR3 is built from 15 residues. V shed 5 bases and J 3 bases; nucleotides not matched to a gene: 7. CDR3 nucleotides: TGTGCCAGCAGCCCTTGGGACAGGGCGGACACTGAAGCTTTCTTT. This codes for CASSPWDRADTEAFF. Drawing the rest from reference TRBV7-8 and TRBJ1-1, the complete variable domain is GAGVSQSPRYKVAKRGQDVALRCDPISGHVSLFWYQQALGQGPEFLTYFQNEAQLDKSGLPSDRFFAERPEGSVSTLKIQRTQQEDSAVYLCASSPWDRADTEAFFGQGTRLTVV.

The chain has TRBV19 and TRBJ1-2; D unclear. CDR1 and CDR2 from the germline V gene are LNHDA and SQIVND (reference sequence). Trimming took off 8 bases at V and 9 bases at J, with 13 bases between the two ends. CDR3 length equals 11 residues. This CDR3 reads CASSAPLSYTF. The CDR3 nucleotides read TGTGCCAGTTCCGCCCCACTGAGCTACACCTTC.